A single sample is the source of the 32 T cell receptor beta chains below, sequenced in a study of shared clonotypes between healthy human individuals. CD45RO-negative cells were positively selected for CCR7, leaving out terminally differentiated effector memory CD45RA+ cells. The method was immunoSEQ multiplex PCR; TCRdb's version includes in-frame clones alone and lacks a portion of them. The data hold about 2 million clones, with approximately 95% observed a single time. Source material: naive CD8+ T cells sorted from blood. Every receptor here comes from a man aged 18 to 30 in good health.

The CDR3 region has the DNA TGTGCCAGCAGCCTTGCGGGATTTAACTACGAGCAGTACTTC. Translation: CASSLAGFNYEQYF. The chain employs TRBV9 and TRBJ2-7, with D maybe TRBD2 (6 bases). The CDR3 runs to 14 residues. CDR1 is SGDLS, CDR2 YYNGEE, per germline. Trimming removed 4 bases at V and 3 bases at J, with 14 bases between.

This clone was recorded only once. V usage is TRBV4-1 and J usage is TRBJ2-3; 9 positions agree with TRBD2. V shed 10 bases and J 4 bases; nucleotides not matched to a gene: 12. This CDR3 comprises 15 residues. Germline CDR1 reads MGHRA; CDR2 reads YSYEKL. The CDR3 reads CATNPVAGGADTQYF. CDR3 coding DNA: TGCGCCACTAACCCTGTGGCGGGAGGGGCAGATACGCAGTATTTT.

This sequence joins TRBV4-3 and TRBJ2-7; 9 positions agree with TRBD2. The ends lost 1 base at V and 3 bases at J; junction bases unmatched: 4. This CDR3 region has 15 residues. Germline V gives CDR1 LGHNA, CDR2 YSLEER. The CDR3 sequence is CASSQGWRGGYEQYF. The CDR3 DNA sequence: TGCGCCAGCAGCCAAGGGTGGCGGGGGGGCTACGAGCAGTACTTC.

The rearrangement joins TRBV27 to TRBJ1-5; a weak D match, TRBD1 (5 bases). The CDR3 covers 16 residues. Germline CDR1 and CDR2: MNHEY and SMNVEV (reference sequence). Trimming left V 4 bases short and J 2 bases short, with 15 bases between. CDR3 DNA: TGTGCCAGCAGTTCCCAGGGTGTCCAGGGCAATCAGCCCCAGCATTTT. Residues: CASSSQGVQGNQPQHF.

Comments on this clone: Other DNA sequences within the sample encode an identical CDR3. The chain combines TRBV28 with TRBJ2-5, with 9 bases that match TRBD1. The trim removed 6 bases at V and 5 bases at J, leaving 4 bases unmatched. The germline V gene encodes CDR1 MDHEN and CDR2 SYDVKM. CDR3 length: 13 residues. The CDR3 DNA reads TGTGCCAGCAGCTACAGGGGGCTGGAGACCCAGTACTTC. Protein: CASSYRGLETQYF.

The J gene is TRBJ1-3, the V gene TRBV29-1; D is undetermined. Germline CDR1 is SQVTM and CDR2 is ANQGSEA. This CDR3 spans 15 amino acids. Trimming stripped 0 bases from V and 2 bases from J, with 11 bases between. The DNA for the CDR3 is TGCAGCGTTGAAGATGCCGGACGGACTGGAAACACCATATATTTT. Translated, it gives CSVEDAGRTGNTIYF.

Comments on this clone: Different DNA sequences within this sample yield the same CDR3. The gene calls are TRBV27 and TRBJ2-2, with a weak D call TRBD2 (6 bases). Between the trimmed V and J ends, which lost 2 bases and 6 bases, there was a span of 7 bases. Germline V gene data show CDR1 as MNHEY and CDR2 as SMNVEV (reference sequence). The CDR3 loop spans 13 amino acids. This CDR3 is CASSLGGSGELFF. The CDR3 DNA sequence: TGTGCCAGCAGTTTAGGGGGGTCCGGGGAGCTGTTTTTT.

The V gene is TRBV27, the J gene TRBJ2-4; D not resolved. The length of the CDR3 is 13 residues. Germline V CDR1 and CDR2: MNHEY, SMNVEV (reference sequence). V was shortened by 8 bases and J by 0 bases, with 8 bases between the two germline ends. The CDR3 region is CASGLLAKNIQYF. As DNA, the CDR3 is TGTGCCAGCGGATTACTAGCCAAAAACATTCAGTACTTC.

The V and J genes are TRBV5-6 and TRBJ1-6; 9 positions match TRBD1. There are 14 residues in the CDR3. Germline lookup yields CDR1 SGHDT and CDR2 YYEEEE. V lost 5 bases to trimming and J lost 13 bases; unmatched junction nucleotides: 10. The CDR3 nucleotides are TGTGCCAGCAGTCAACAGGGGGCAAGCCCGCCCCTCCACTTT. Residues: CASSQQGASPPLHF.

The chain employs TRBV30 and TRBJ2-3; 7 nucleotides line up with TRBD2. The germline CDR1 and CDR2 sequences are GTSNPN and SVGIG (reference sequence). With V trimmed by 3 bases and J by 2 bases, 8 bases remained unmatched. The CDR3 contains 15 residues. CDR3 coding DNA: TGTGCCTGGAGGGGGCGGGAGCCCTACACAGATACGCAGTATTTT. Its translation: CAWRGREPYTDTQYF.

The CDR3 protein is CASSELDTSLREQYF. The CDR3 nucleotides are TGTGCCAGCAGCGAGCTGGACACCTCCCTGCGGGAGCAGTACTTC. The chain is built from TRBV7-9 and TRBJ2-7, with D perhaps matching TRBD1 (5 bases). The length of the CDR3 is 15 residues. Germline assignment: CDR1 SEHNR and CDR2 FQNEAQ (reference sequence). V was clipped by 5 bases and J by 7 bases, with 21 bases between them.

The V and J genes are TRBV4-1 and TRBJ2-7; TRBD1 might be the D (6 bases). Germline values: CDR1 MGHRA, CDR2 YSYEKL. Trimming removed 3 bases from V and 2 bases from J, with 17 bases in between. This CDR3 is 16 amino acids long. The CDR3 loop reads CASSHSSGEPTYEQYF. CDR3 nucleotide sequence: TGCGCCAGCAGCCATTCATCAGGGGAACCAACCTACGAGCAGTACTTC.

This chain uses TRBV28 with TRBJ2-1; D call uncertain. This CDR3 contains 15 residues. The germline gives CDR1 MDHEN, CDR2 SYDVKM. V was trimmed by 5 bases and J by 2 bases, leaving 13 bases between them. CDR3 protein: CASSPRAHPYNEQFF. The DNA of the CDR3 is TGTGCCAGCAGTCCAAGGGCGCACCCCTACAATGAGCAGTTCTTC. Complete variable domain (other parts from reference TRBV28 and TRBJ2-1): DVKVTQSSRYLVKRTGEKVFLECVQDMDHENMFWYRQDPGLGLRLIYFSYDVKMKEKGDIPEGYSVSREKKERFSLILESASTNQTSMYLCASSPRAHPYNEQFFGPGTRLTVL.

The rearrangement uses TRBV9 and TRBJ2-5; D might be TRBD2 (6 bases). Looked up from germline, CDR1 is SGDLS and CDR2 is YYNGEE. CDR3 length equals 15 residues. The V and J ends lost 0 bases and 2 bases respectively, with 11 bases between them. CDR3 bases: TGTGCCAGCAGCGTAGGTCCAGGGAGGCAAGAGACCCAGTACTTC. Residues: CASSVGPGRQETQYF.

Only one count was recorded for this clone. The chain joins TRBV28 to TRBJ2-2; 10 bases are a match to TRBD1. CDR3 length: 15 residues. V shed 5 bases, J shed 7 bases, and the junction held 7 bases outside the gene matches. Germline loops: CDR1 MDHEN, CDR2 SYDVKM. DNA for the CDR3: TGTGCCAGCAGTGAGCGACAGGGGGCAATCGGGGAGCTGTTTTTT. It translates to CASSERQGAIGELFF.

The chain couples TRBV29-1 to TRBJ2-6, with 9 nucleotides matching TRBD1. The germline V gene encodes CDR1 SQVTM and CDR2 ANQGSEA. The ends lost 6 bases at V and 0 bases at J; junction bases unmatched: 12. The CDR3 sequence is 18 residues long. The DNA of the CDR3 is TGCAGCGTCGTAGACAGGGGGACCTACTACTCTGGGGCCAACGTCCTGACTTTC. It is translated as CSVVDRGTYYSGANVLTF.

This sequence joins TRBV4-3 and TRBJ2-7, with TRBD1 as a possible D gene (5 bases). In germline, CDR1 is LGHNA, CDR2 YSLEER. The CDR3 extends over 15 amino acids. With 0 bases removed from V and 4 bases from J, the gap between germline ends came to 13 bases. The CDR3 is CASSQERDSGYEQYF. The CDR3 DNA sequence: TGCGCCAGCAGCCAAGAAAGAGACAGTGGGTACGAGCAGTACTTC.

J is TRBJ1-6 and V is TRBV30; possible D gene TRBD1, 5 bases. This CDR3 comprises 15 residues. Trimming removed 0 bases from V and 8 bases from J, with 14 bases in between. Per germline, CDR1 GTSNPN and CDR2 SVGIG (reference sequence). The CDR3 spells CAWSVLQAGDSPLHF. CDR3 bases: TGTGCCTGGAGTGTACTACAGGCGGGGGATTCACCCCTCCACTTT.

J is TRBJ2-1 and V is TRBV6-5; D not certain. Germline V gene lookup returns CDR1 MNHEY and CDR2 SVGAGI. With 5 bases removed from V and 6 bases from J, the gap between germline ends came to 8 bases. This CDR3 is built from 12 residues. CDR3 sequence reads: CASSDPLNEQFF. The CDR3 DNA reads TGTGCCAGCAGTGACCCCCTCAATGAGCAGTTCTTC.

The rearrangement links TRBV4-1 to TRBJ2-7; 7 bases are a match to TRBD2. Trimming removed 1 base from V and 2 bases from J; junction bases left unmatched: 11. Germline V lookup: CDR1 MGHRA, CDR2 YSYEKL. This CDR3 comprises 17 residues. CDR3 sequence: CASSQAALAEDTYEQYF. The CDR3 DNA follows: TGCGCCAGCAGCCAAGCTGCTCTAGCGGAGGACACCTACGAGCAGTACTTC.

On this clone itself: This CDR3 is also generated by other DNA sequences in the sample. This sequence joins TRBV6-5 and TRBJ2-7, with 7 bases aligning to TRBD1. CDR3 size: 16 residues. V gave up 0 bases and J gave up 0 bases; unmatched junction bases: 5. Germline CDR1 reads MNHEY; CDR2 reads SVGAGI. The CDR3 nucleotides are TGTGCCAGCAGTTACTCGACAGGGCATTCCTCCTACGAGCAGTACTTC. It specifies CASSYSTGHSSYEQYF.

This clone was picked up one time. The chain links TRBV7-8 to TRBJ1-1; a possible D gene is TRBD1 (5 bases). The CDR3 runs to 14 residues. V was cut by 5 bases and J by 10 bases, with 20 bases left in between. From germline, CDR1 is SGHVS and CDR2 FQNEAQ. In DNA form, the CDR3 reads TGTGCCAGCAGCGCAACTCCGGGGCCTGAAAGAGCTTTCTTT. It yields the protein CASSATPGPERAFF.

The rearrangement links TRBV15 to TRBJ1-2; a weak D match, TRBD1 (5 bases). The germline gives CDR1 LNHNV, CDR2 YYDKDF (reference sequence). Trimming left V 6 bases short and J 3 bases short, with 14 bases between. This CDR3 spans 14 amino acids. The CDR3 loop reads CATRQRDSYYGYTF. DNA for the CDR3: TGTGCCACCAGACAGCGAGACAGCTACTATGGCTACACCTTC. The whole variable domain, remainder taken from reference TRBV15 and TRBJ1-2, is DAMVIQNPRYQVTQFGKPVTLSCSQTLNHNVMYWYQQKSSQAPKLLFHYYDKDFNNEADTPDNFQSRRPNTSFCFLDIRSPGLGDTAMYLCATRQRDSYYGYTFGSGTRLTVV.

The V gene is TRBV4-1, the J gene TRBJ1-5; 8 bases line up with TRBD1. CDR1 is MGHRA and CDR2 is YSYEKL in the germline V gene. The ends lost 4 bases at V and 4 bases at J; junction bases unmatched: 9. The CDR3 contains 16 residues. In DNA form, the CDR3 reads TGCGCCAGCAGCCTGAGTCCGGGACAGGTAAATCAGCCCCAGCATTTT. It is translated as CASSLSPGQVNQPQHF.

V usage is TRBV11-2 and J usage is TRBJ2-1, with TRBD2 matching 10 bases. CDR3 length: 15 amino acids. V was pared by 1 base and J by 10 bases, with 7 bases of the junction left unmatched. Germline lookup yields CDR1 SGHAT and CDR2 FQNNGV. Written as DNA, the CDR3 is TGTGCCAGCAGCTTAGTACCAGCGGGAGGGCCGGAGCAGTTCTTC. Its translation: CASSLVPAGGPEQFF.

The chain employs TRBV7-9 and TRBJ2-7; 12 nucleotides agree with TRBD1. J was trimmed by 5 bases and V by 5 bases; bases with no gene match: 4. CDR1 is SEHNR, CDR2 FQNEAQ, per germline (reference sequence). The CDR3 extends over 14 amino acids. CDR3 in DNA: TGTGCCAGCAGCGTGGGACAGGGGGCAGACGAGCAGTACTTC. Translating gives CASSVGQGADEQYF.

The chain combines TRBV19 with TRBJ2-3; 7 bases align to TRBD1. With V trimmed by 3 bases and J by 4 bases, 7 bases remained unmatched. The CDR3 runs to 15 residues. The germline V gene has CDR1 LNHDA and CDR2 SQIVND (reference sequence). The CDR3: CASSITGASADTQYF. CDR3 nucleotides: TGTGCCAGTAGTATCACAGGGGCTTCGGCAGATACGCAGTATTTT.

The rearrangement links TRBV30 to TRBJ2-7; D remains unclear. The CDR3 has 14 amino acids. The V gene lost 2 bases and the J gene lost 0 bases, with 11 bases spanning the gap. Germline lookup yields CDR1 GTSNPN and CDR2 SVGIG (reference sequence). The CDR3 nucleotides read TGTGCCTGGAGTTGGTACAGTACCTCCTACGAGCAGTACTTC. Amino acids: CAWSWYSTSYEQYF.

The chain joins TRBV28 to TRBJ2-2, with TRBD1 identical over 7 bases. Germline values: CDR1 MDHEN, CDR2 SYDVKM. The trim removed 5 bases at V and 0 bases at J, leaving 6 bases unmatched. The CDR3 loop spans 16 amino acids. The CDR3 nucleotides read TGTGCCAGCAGTATAACCGGGACAGCGAACACCGGGGAGCTGTTTTTT. Translating gives CASSITGTANTGELFF.

This clone was found once. The chain recombines TRBV29-1 with TRBJ2-1, with a weak D call TRBD2 (5 bases). CDR1 and CDR2 from the germline V gene are SQVTM and ANQGSEA. The CDR3 has 13 residues. V lost 3 bases and J lost 3, with 9 bases in between. The CDR3 DNA reads TGCAGCGTTGAGGACTCTAACTACAATGAGCAGTTCTTC. It yields the protein CSVEDSNYNEQFF.

The chain couples TRBV6-5 to TRBJ2-7; D gene uncertain. This CDR3 comprises 14 residues. The germline CDR1 and CDR2 sequences are MNHEY and SVGAGI. Between the trimmed V and J ends, which lost 6 bases and 2 bases, there was a span of 14 bases. CDR3 protein: CASSERAITYEQYF. The DNA for the CDR3 is TGTGCCAGCAGCGAAAGGGCAATCACCTACGAGCAGTACTTC.

The genes are TRBV7-9 and TRBJ2-3, with a tentative D call TRBD1 (5 bases). The CDR3 is 15 amino acids. Trimming took 5 bases from V and 0 from J, leaving 12 bases between them. Germline V gene sequence: CDR1 SEHNR, CDR2 FQNEAQ (reference sequence). The CDR3 DNA sequence: TGTGCCAGCAGCCAGACAGCCGCTAGCACAGATACGCAGTATTTT. It yields the protein CASSQTAASTDTQYF. Together with reference TRBV7-9 and TRBJ2-3, the CDR3 gives the full variable domain: DTGVSQNPRHKITKRGQNVTFRCDPISEHNRLYWYRQTLGQGPEFLTYFQNEAQLEKSRLLSDRFSAERPKGSFSTLEIQRTEQGDSAMYLCASSQTAASTDTQYFGPGTRLTVL.